This T cell receptor beta chain was retrieved from a study of cytomegalovirus exposure and HLA in healthy donors. This clone was seen more than once but under ten times. Its matching antigen is unknown. General study results and limits: Investigators reported approximately 150 TCR beta chains as tied to cytomegalovirus. In a later analysis, a genetic analysis reported fewer productive-TCR N-insertions in an Asian-associated ancestry cluster than the cohort average. The classifier, whose performance was assessed in both the original and validation cohorts, reportedly diagnosed cytomegalovirus status with high specificity and sensitivity.

The PCR was carried out with 60 Vbeta primers and 13 Jbeta primers. Data came from immunoSEQ multiplex PCR; TCRdb stores just in-frame clones and leaves some out. The sample has about 200,000 clones; more than 75% are singletons. Germline lookup yields CDR1 LNHDA and CDR2 SQIVND (reference sequence). V lost 4 bases and J lost 2; bases outside the gene matches: 10. CDR3 size: 16 residues. This chain joins TRBV19 and TRBJ2-7, with TRBD1 matching over 8 bases. The source of this sequence is a man in his forties or fifties in good health and CMV-seropositive. Sequencing used PBMCs. CDR3 nucleotides: TGTGCCAGTAGTACTCGACAGGGGCCACCGCCCTACGAGCAGTACTTC. Translated: CASSTRQGPPPYEQYF.